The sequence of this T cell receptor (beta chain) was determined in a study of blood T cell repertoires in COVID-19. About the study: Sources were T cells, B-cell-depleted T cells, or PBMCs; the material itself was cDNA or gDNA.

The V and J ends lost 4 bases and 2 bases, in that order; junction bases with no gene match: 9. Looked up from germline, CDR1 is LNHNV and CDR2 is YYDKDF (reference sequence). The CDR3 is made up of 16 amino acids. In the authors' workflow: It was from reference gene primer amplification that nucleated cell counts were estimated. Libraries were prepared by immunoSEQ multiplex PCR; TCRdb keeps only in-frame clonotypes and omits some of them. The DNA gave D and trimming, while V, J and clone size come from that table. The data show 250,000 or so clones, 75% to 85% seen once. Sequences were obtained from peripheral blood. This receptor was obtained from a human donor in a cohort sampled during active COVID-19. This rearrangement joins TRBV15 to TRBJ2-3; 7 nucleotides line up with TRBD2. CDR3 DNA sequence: TGTGCCACCAGCAATAGCGGGTTACCCTCCACAGATACGCAGTATTTT. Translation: CATSNSGLPSTDTQYF. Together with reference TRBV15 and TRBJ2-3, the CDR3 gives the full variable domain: DAMVIQNPRYQVTQFGKPVTLSCSQTLNHNVMYWYQQKSSQAPKLLFHYYDKDFNNEADTPDNFQSRRPNTSFCFLDIRSPGLGDTAMYLCATSNSGLPSTDTQYFGPGTRLTVL.